This T cell receptor (beta chain) was captured by sequencing in a study of T cell repertoires in cytomegalovirus infection. Trimming removed 7 bases from V and 5 bases from J; junction bases left unmatched: 11. CDR1 is LNHDA and CDR2 is SQIVND in the germline V gene (reference sequence). This CDR3 is built from 15 residues. This clonotype was detected only a few times. No antigen is known for it. TCRdb analysed the reads with MiXCR anew, one entry per CDR3 protein. This repertoire shows about 340,000 distinct CDR3 sequences, almost 30% found once; its top ten account for roughly 20%. The chain combines TRBV19 with TRBJ1-5, with 7 bases that match TRBD1. Sample: cultured PBMCs, taken from culture after CMV antigen stimulation. This clonotype was sampled from a human donor in good health (CMV status not recorded). Some clones in this sample may be carry-over from other donors' samples. CDR3 coding DNA: TGTGCCAGTATTGATTTCCGGGACAGAGATCAGCCCCAGCATTTT. It translates to CASIDFRDRDQPQHF.